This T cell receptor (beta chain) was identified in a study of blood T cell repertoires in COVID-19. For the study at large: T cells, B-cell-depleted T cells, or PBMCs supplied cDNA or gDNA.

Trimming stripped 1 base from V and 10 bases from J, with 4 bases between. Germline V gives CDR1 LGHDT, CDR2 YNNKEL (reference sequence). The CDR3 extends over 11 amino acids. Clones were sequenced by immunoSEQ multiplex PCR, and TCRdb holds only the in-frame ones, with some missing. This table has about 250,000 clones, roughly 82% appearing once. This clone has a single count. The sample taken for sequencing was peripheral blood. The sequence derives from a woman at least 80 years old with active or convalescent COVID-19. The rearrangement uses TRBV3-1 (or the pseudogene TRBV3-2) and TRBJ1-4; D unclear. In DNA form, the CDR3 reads TGTGCCAGCAGCCAAGGCGGAAAACTGTTTTTT. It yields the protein CASSQGGKLFF.